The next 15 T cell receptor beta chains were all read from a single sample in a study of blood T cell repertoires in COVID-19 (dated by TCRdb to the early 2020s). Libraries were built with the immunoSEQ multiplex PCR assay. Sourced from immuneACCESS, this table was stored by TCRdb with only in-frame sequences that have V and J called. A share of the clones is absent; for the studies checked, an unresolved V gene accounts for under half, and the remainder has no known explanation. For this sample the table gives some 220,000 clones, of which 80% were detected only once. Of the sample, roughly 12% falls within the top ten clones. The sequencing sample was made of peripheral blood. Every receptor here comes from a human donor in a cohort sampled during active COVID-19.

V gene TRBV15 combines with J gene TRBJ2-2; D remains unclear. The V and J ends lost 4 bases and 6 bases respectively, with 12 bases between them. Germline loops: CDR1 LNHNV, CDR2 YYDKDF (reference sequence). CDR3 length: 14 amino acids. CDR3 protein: CATSINSFAGELFF. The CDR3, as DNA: TGTGCCACCAGCATTAATAGTTTCGCCGGGGAGCTGTTTTTT.

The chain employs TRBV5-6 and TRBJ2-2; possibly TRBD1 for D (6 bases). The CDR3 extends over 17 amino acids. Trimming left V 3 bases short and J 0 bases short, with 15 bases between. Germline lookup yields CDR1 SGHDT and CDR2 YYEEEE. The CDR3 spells CASSWGPGSPNTGELFF. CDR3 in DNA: TGTGCCAGCAGCTGGGGGCCGGGAAGCCCGAACACCGGGGAGCTGTTTTTT.

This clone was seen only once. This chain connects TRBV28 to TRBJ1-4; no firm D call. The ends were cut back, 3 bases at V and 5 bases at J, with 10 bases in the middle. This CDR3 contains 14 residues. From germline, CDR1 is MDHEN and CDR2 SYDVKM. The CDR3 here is CASSLLRLNEKLFF. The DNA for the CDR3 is TGTGCCAGCAGTTTGTTGAGGCTGAATGAAAAACTGTTTTTT.

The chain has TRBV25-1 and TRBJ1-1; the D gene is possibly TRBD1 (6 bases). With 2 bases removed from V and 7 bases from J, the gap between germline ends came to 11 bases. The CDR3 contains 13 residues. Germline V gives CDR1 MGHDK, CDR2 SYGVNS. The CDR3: CASSEAAGVEAFF. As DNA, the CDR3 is TGTGCCAGCAGTGAAGCTGCAGGGGTTGAAGCTTTCTTT.

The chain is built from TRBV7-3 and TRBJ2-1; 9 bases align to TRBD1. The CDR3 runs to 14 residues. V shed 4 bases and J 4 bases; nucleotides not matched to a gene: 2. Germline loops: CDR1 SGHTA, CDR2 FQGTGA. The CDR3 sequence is CASSSQGAYNEQFF. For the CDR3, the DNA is TGTGCCAGCAGCTCACAGGGGGCTTACAATGAGCAGTTCTTC. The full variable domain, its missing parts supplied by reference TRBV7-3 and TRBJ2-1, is GAGVSQTPSNKVTEKGKYVELRCDPISGHTALYWYRQSLGQGPEFLIYFQGTGAADDSGLPNDRFFAVRPEGSVSTLKIQRTERGDSAVYLCASSSQGAYNEQFFGPGTRLTVL.

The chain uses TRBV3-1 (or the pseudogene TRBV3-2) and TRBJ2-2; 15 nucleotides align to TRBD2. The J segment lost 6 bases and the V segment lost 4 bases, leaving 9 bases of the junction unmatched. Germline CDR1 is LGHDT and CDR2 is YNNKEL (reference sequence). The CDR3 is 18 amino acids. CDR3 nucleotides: TGTGCCAGCAGCCTACGGACTAGCGGGAGGGCCGGTCCCGGGGAGCTGTTTTTT. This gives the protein CASSLRTSGRAGPGELFF.

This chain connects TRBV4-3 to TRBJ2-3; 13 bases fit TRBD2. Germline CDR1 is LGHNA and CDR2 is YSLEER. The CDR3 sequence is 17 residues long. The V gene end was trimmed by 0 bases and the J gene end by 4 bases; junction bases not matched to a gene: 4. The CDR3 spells CASSQELLAGGADTQYF. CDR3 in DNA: TGCGCCAGCAGCCAAGAGCTACTAGCGGGGGGGGCAGATACGCAGTATTTT.

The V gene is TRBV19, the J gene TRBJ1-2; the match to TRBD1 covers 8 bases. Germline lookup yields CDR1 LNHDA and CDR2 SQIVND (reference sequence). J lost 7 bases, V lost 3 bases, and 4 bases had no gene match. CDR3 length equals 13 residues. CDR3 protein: CASSMPGGFGYTF. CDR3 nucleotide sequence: TGTGCCAGTAGTATGCCAGGGGGCTTTGGCTACACCTTC.

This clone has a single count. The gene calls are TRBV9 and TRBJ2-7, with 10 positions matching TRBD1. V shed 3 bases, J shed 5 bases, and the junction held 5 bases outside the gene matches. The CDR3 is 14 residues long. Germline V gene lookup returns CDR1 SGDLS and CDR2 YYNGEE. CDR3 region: CASSDRDRGHEQYF. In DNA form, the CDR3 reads TGTGCCAGCAGCGACCGGGACAGGGGCCACGAGCAGTACTTC.

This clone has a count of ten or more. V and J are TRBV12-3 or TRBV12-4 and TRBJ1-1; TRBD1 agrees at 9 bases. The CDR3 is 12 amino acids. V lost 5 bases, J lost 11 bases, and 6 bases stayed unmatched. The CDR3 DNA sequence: TGTGCCAGCAGTAACCGGGACAGGGCTGCTTTCTTT. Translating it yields CASSNRDRAAFF.

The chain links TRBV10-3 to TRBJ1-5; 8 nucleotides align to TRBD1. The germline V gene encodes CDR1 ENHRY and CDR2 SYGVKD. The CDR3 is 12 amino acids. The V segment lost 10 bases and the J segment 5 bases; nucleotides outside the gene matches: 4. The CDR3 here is CATKTGDQPQHF. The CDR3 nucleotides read TGTGCCACCAAGACAGGGGATCAGCCCCAGCATTTT.

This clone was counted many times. The CDR3 region has the DNA TGTGCCAGCAGTCCTTCGGGGGGTCGCGAGCAGTACTTC. This sequence encodes CASSPSGGREQYF. V and J are TRBV27 and TRBJ2-7, with 7 bases identical to TRBD2. CDR3 length: 13 residues. Germline trimming cut 5 bases from V and 6 bases from J; bases unmatched to any gene: 7. From germline, CDR1 is MNHEY and CDR2 SMNVEV (reference sequence).

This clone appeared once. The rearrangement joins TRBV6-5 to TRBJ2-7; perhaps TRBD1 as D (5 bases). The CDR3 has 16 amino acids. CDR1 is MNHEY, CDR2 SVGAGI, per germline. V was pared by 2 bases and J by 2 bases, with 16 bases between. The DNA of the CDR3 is TGTGCCAGCAGTTACCGGCCGAAGGGGCCCACCTACGAGCAGTACTTC. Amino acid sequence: CASSYRPKGPTYEQYF.

The chain's CDR3 is CASSQTGVSNYGYTF. The CDR3 DNA reads TGTGCCAGCAGTCAAACAGGGGTATCTAACTATGGCTACACCTTC. This rearrangement joins TRBV28 to TRBJ1-2, with 7 bases matching TRBD1. Per the germline V gene, CDR1 is MDHEN and CDR2 is SYDVKM. This CDR3 contains 15 residues. V gave up 5 bases and J gave up 0 bases; unmatched junction bases: 6.

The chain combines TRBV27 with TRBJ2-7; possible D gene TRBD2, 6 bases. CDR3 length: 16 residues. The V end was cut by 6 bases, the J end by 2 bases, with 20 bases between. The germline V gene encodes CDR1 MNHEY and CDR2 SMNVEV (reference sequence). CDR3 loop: CASSPRWRGGPYEQYF. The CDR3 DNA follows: TGTGCCAGCAGCCCCCGGTGGCGGGGCGGCCCCTACGAGCAGTACTTC.